Following are 25 T cell receptor beta chains from one sample sequenced in a study of cytomegalovirus exposure and HLA in healthy donors. TCRdb's copy holds only in-frame clones and misses some; the assay was immunoSEQ multiplex PCR. The repertoire holds approximately 210,000 clones, with about 83% as singletons. The source material was PBMCs. Receptors originate from a woman aged 18-29 years in good health and CMV-seronegative.

The chain recombines TRBV25-1 with TRBJ2-3, with TRBD2 as a possible D gene (6 bases). V lost 10 bases to trimming and J lost 0 bases, with 14 bases between them. The germline V gene encodes CDR1 MGHDK and CDR2 SYGVNS. The CDR3 runs 14 residues. As DNA, the CDR3 is TGTGCCACCCTGGCGGGGTACAGCACAGATACGCAGTATTTT. Protein product: CATLAGYSTDTQYF.

The chain is built from TRBV27 and TRBJ1-1; TRBD1 matches 7 bases. V shed 7 bases and J 0 bases; nucleotides not matched to a gene: 8. Germline V gives CDR1 MNHEY, CDR2 SMNVEV (reference sequence). This CDR3 contains 15 residues. CDR3 protein: CASTRTGLLNTEAFF. CDR3 DNA sequence: TGTGCCAGCACCCGGACAGGCCTACTGAACACTGAAGCTTTCTTT.

The chain recombines TRBV4-2 with TRBJ2-7, with 8 bases matching TRBD1. The ends lost 4 bases at V and 1 base at J; junction bases unmatched: 3. Per germline, CDR1 LGHNA and CDR2 YNFKEQ. The CDR3 consists of 14 residues. As DNA, the CDR3 is TGTGCCAGCAGCCCCGGGACAGGTTCCTACGAGCAGTACTTC. Amino acids: CASSPGTGSYEQYF.

V and J are TRBV7-7 and TRBJ2-5, with 16 bases lining up with TRBD2. Germline V gene sequence: CDR1 SSHAT, CDR2 FNYEAQ (reference sequence). Trimming removed 5 bases from V and 5 bases from J; junction bases left unmatched: 8. The CDR3 loop spans 17 amino acids. The CDR3 spells CASSRGTSGGARETQYF. DNA of the CDR3: TGTGCCAGCAGCCGCGGGACTAGCGGGGGGGCCAGGGAGACCCAGTACTTC.

This rearrangement joins TRBV7-2 to TRBJ2-2, with TRBD2 identical over 10 bases. The CDR3 runs to 18 residues. Looked up from germline, CDR1 is SGHTA and CDR2 is FQGNSA. The V and J ends lost 6 bases and 3 bases, in that order; junction bases with no gene match: 13. The CDR3 region is CASRDFMGTSEDTGELFF. The CDR3 bases are TGTGCCAGCAGGGATTTTATGGGGACTAGCGAGGACACCGGGGAGCTGTTTTTT.

This chain joins TRBV10-1 and TRBJ2-1, with D tentatively TRBD1 (5 bases). The CDR3 totals 11 residues. Germline loops: CDR1 WNHNN, CDR2 SYGVQD (reference sequence). Trimming removed 3 bases from V and 12 bases from J, with 9 bases in between. CDR3 sequence reads: CASSEGDRQFF. CDR3 nucleotides: TGCGCCAGCAGTGAAGGAGACAGGCAGTTCTTC.

V usage is TRBV2 and J usage is TRBJ1-6; unclear D gene. The germline CDR1 and CDR2 sequences are SNHLY and FYNNEI. Trimming left V 4 bases short and J 10 bases short, with 14 bases between. This CDR3 has 14 residues. CDR3 sequence reads: CASSGGPRESPLHF. DNA of the CDR3: TGTGCCAGCAGTGGAGGGCCAAGGGAATCACCCCTCCACTTT. Drawing the rest from reference TRBV2 and TRBJ1-6, the complete variable domain is EPEVTQTPSHQVTQMGQEVILRCVPISNHLYFYWYRQILGQKVEFLVSFYNNEISEKSEIFDDQFSVERPDGSNFTLKIRSTKLEDSAMYFCASSGGPRESPLHFGNGTRLTVT.

The chain couples TRBV10-1 to TRBJ1-2; 7 positions match TRBD1. The CDR3 runs to 15 residues. Germline assignment: CDR1 WNHNN and CDR2 SYGVQD (reference sequence). Trimming took 0 bases from V and 4 from J; bases not matched to a gene: 5. The CDR3 sequence is CASSESARDSYGYTF. The CDR3 coding sequence is TGCGCCAGCAGTGAGTCAGCCCGGGACAGCTATGGCTACACCTTC.

The rearrangement joins TRBV29-1 to TRBJ1-5; a weak D match, TRBD1 (6 bases). V was trimmed by 6 bases and J by 3 bases, leaving 12 bases between them. In germline, CDR1 is SQVTM, CDR2 ANQGSEA. The CDR3 totals 13 residues. The CDR3 DNA follows: TGCAGCGTCTCACAGGGATTCAATCAGCCCCAGCATTTT. This encodes CSVSQGFNQPQHF.

The V and J genes are TRBV5-4 and TRBJ2-7; possibly TRBD2 for D (5 bases). The CDR3 consists of 15 residues. Trimming cost V 4 bases and J 0 bases, with 14 bases left between them. The germline V gene encodes CDR1 SGHNT and CDR2 YYREEE (reference sequence). CDR3 protein: CASSRSGGGSYEQYF. CDR3 DNA: TGTGCCAGCAGCAGAAGCGGTGGAGGCTCCTACGAGCAGTACTTC. Variable domain in full (rest from reference TRBV5-4 and TRBJ2-7): ETGVTQSPTHLIKTRGQQVTLRCSSQSGHNTVSWYQQALGQGPQFIFQYYREEENGRGNFPPRFSGLQFPNYSSELNVNALELDDSALYLCASSRSGGGSYEQYFGPGTRLTVT.

The chain carries TRBV19 and TRBJ2-7; tentative D call: TRBD1 (6 bases). This CDR3 comprises 14 residues. Germline V gene sequence: CDR1 LNHDA, CDR2 SQIVND (reference sequence). V was trimmed by 5 bases and J by 3 bases, leaving 14 bases between them. The DNA of the CDR3 is TGTGCCAGTAGTGGGAAGGACAGAGACTACGAGCAGTACTTC. It is translated as CASSGKDRDYEQYF.

The genes are TRBV11-2 and TRBJ1-5; tentatively, D is TRBD1 (5 bases). CDR1 SGHAT and CDR2 FQNNGV come from the germline V gene. The CDR3 sequence is 16 residues long. The ends were cut back, 5 bases at V and 4 bases at J, with 18 bases in the middle. CDR3 sequence: CASSPRGQVRNQPQHF. CDR3 nucleotides: TGTGCCAGCAGCCCCAGAGGACAAGTCCGTAATCAGCCCCAGCATTTT.

This chain connects TRBV6-6 to TRBJ2-3, with 8 bases lining up with TRBD1. CDR3 length: 16 residues. Looked up from germline, CDR1 is MNHNY and CDR2 is SVGAGI (reference sequence). Trimming took 1 base from V and 3 from J; bases not matched to a gene: 6. CDR3 region: CASSYYFGTGTDTQYF. CDR3 nucleotide sequence: TGTGCCAGCAGTTACTACTTCGGGACAGGAACAGATACGCAGTATTTT.

This chain uses TRBV2 with TRBJ2-4, with D uncertain. The CDR3 length is 12 residues. Trimming stripped 7 bases from V and 9 bases from J, with 13 bases between. Germline V gene data show CDR1 as SNHLY and CDR2 as FYNNEI. CDR3 residues: CASNTNTAIQYF. The CDR3 DNA reads as TGTGCCAGCAATACTAATACGGCCATTCAGTACTTC.

V and J are TRBV7-6 and TRBJ2-1; 7 bases fit TRBD1. The CDR3 runs to 19 residues. CDR1 and CDR2 from the germline V gene are SGHVS and FNYEAQ. V dropped 3 bases and J dropped 2; count of bases not matched to a gene: 16. The CDR3 DNA follows: TGTGCCAGCAGCTTCGATTTTTGGGGGACGCAGGGGGCCTACAATGAGCAGTTCTTC. Its translation is CASSFDFWGTQGAYNEQFF.

This clone was picked up a small number of times. V is TRBV30 and J is TRBJ1-5; a possible D gene is TRBD1 (6 bases). The germline V and J ends were trimmed by 3 bases and 1 base, with 22 bases remaining between them. CDR1 is GTSNPN and CDR2 is SVGIG in the germline V gene (reference sequence). The CDR3 runs 18 residues. CDR3 in amino acids: CAWSLTRTGQGSNQPQHF. The CDR3, as DNA: TGTGCCTGGAGCCTCACCCGTACAGGGCAGGGAAGCAATCAGCCCCAGCATTTT.

V gene TRBV7-9 combines with J gene TRBJ1-3, with unresolved D. The CDR3 loop spans 17 amino acids. Germline lookup yields CDR1 SEHNR and CDR2 FQNEAQ (reference sequence). V was pared by 2 bases and J by 4 bases, with 18 bases between. CDR3 loop: CASSLTRAGLGGNTIYF. CDR3 DNA sequence: TGTGCCAGCAGCTTAACCCGGGCGGGCTTAGGCGGAAACACCATATATTTT.

J is TRBJ2-3 and V is TRBV4-1; 7 positions agree with TRBD2. Trimming removed 2 bases from V and 5 bases from J; junction bases left unmatched: 4. This CDR3 has 14 amino acids. Per germline, CDR1 MGHRA and CDR2 YSYEKL. DNA of the CDR3: TGCGCCAGCAGCCAACCGACGGGGGGAGATACGCAGTATTTT. Translating it yields CASSQPTGGDTQYF.

In this sample, this clone turned up once. This chain connects TRBV7-2 to TRBJ1-5; D is undetermined. V lost 3 bases to trimming and J lost 0 bases, with 12 bases between them. Looked up from germline, CDR1 is SGHTA and CDR2 is FQGNSA. The CDR3 is 16 amino acids. CDR3 protein: CASSFRAYDSNQPQHF. CDR3 sequence (DNA): TGTGCCAGCAGCTTTCGAGCCTACGATAGCAATCAGCCCCAGCATTTT.

The CDR3 spells CASSFVSSGVSADTQYF. DNA for the CDR3: TGTGCCAGCAGCTTTGTGAGTAGCGGGGTTTCGGCAGATACGCAGTATTTT. The chain uses TRBV7-9 and TRBJ2-3; TRBD2 aligns across 8 bases. V gave up 3 bases and J gave up 4 bases; unmatched junction bases: 12. This CDR3 has 17 amino acids. CDR1 is SEHNR, CDR2 FQNEAQ, per germline (reference sequence).

The CDR3 sequence is CASSLAGLQQYF. The CDR3 DNA reads as TGTGCCAGCAGCTTAGCGGGGTTGCAGCAGTACTTC. The chain carries TRBV11-2 and TRBJ2-7; D might be TRBD2 (5 bases). Trimming cost V 1 base and J 8 bases, with 9 bases left between them. Germline CDR1 and CDR2: SGHAT and FQNNGV. This CDR3 is 12 amino acids long.

This clone was found once. J is TRBJ2-7 and V is TRBV5-8; 15 positions agree with TRBD2. The V segment lost 4 bases and the J segment 8 bases; nucleotides outside the gene matches: 7. CDR1 is SGHTS and CDR2 is YDEGEE in the germline V gene. CDR3 size: 15 residues. CDR3 DNA sequence: TGTGCCAGCAGCGCCGGGACTAGCGGGGGGATGAAGCAGTACTTC. Translation gives CASSAGTSGGMKQYF. Supplemented by reference TRBV5-8 and TRBJ2-7, the full variable domain reads EAGVTQSPTHLIKTRGQQATLRCSPISGHTSVYWYQQALGLGLQFLLWYDEGEERNRGNFPPRFSGRQFPNYSSELNVNALELEDSALYLCASSAGTSGGMKQYFGPGTRLTVT.

The chain has TRBV9 and TRBJ2-1; 7 bases line up with TRBD2. The CDR3 contains 14 residues. CDR1 is SGDLS and CDR2 is YYNGEE in the germline V gene. The junction had 4 bases not matched to a gene; V was cut back by 0 bases and J by 7 bases. CDR3 region: CASSVGGGANEQFF. The CDR3, as DNA: TGTGCCAGCAGCGTAGGGGGAGGGGCTAATGAGCAGTTCTTC.

The chain recombines TRBV7-2 with TRBJ2-2; unclear D gene. Germline V gives CDR1 SGHTA, CDR2 FQGNSA. Trimming took off 2 bases at V and 5 bases at J, with 9 bases between the two ends. This CDR3 is built from 14 residues. The CDR3 coding sequence is TGTGCCAGCAGCTTAACAGCAGGAACCGGGGAGCTGTTTTTT. Protein sequence: CASSLTAGTGELFF.

This clone was counted only a few times. The chain carries TRBV19 and TRBJ1-5, with 8 bases that match TRBD1. CDR1 LNHDA and CDR2 SQIVND come from the germline V gene (reference sequence). CDR3 length: 13 residues. V shed 7 bases, J shed 3 bases, and the junction held 2 bases outside the gene matches. In nucleotides, the CDR3 is TGTGCCAGTAAGGACAGGGACAATCAGCCCCAGCATTTT. Translating gives CASKDRDNQPQHF.